The sequence of this TCR beta chain was determined in a study of CXCR4 blockade with PD-1 therapy in pancreatic cancer. The method was immunoSEQ multiplex PCR; TCRdb's version includes in-frame clones alone and lacks a portion of them. Of roughly 5,800 clones in the sample, roughly a third were seen once. This clone has more than one count but fewer than ten. The V gene's germline CDR1 is MNHGY and CDR2 SAAAGT. This CDR3 contains 13 residues. The V and J ends lost 3 bases and 5 bases respectively, with 8 bases between them. The V and J genes are TRBV6-8 and TRBJ1-5; D remains ambiguous. The source of this sequence is a human donor with pancreatic ductal adenocarcinoma. Specimen: tumor tissue. The CDR3: CASSYREDQPQHF. In nucleotides, the CDR3 is TGTGCCAGCAGTTATCGGGAAGATCAGCCCCAGCATTTT.